Shown below are 32 T cell receptor beta chains from a single sample sequenced in a study of cytomegalovirus exposure and HLA in healthy donors. The primer mix had 60 Vbeta and 13 Jbeta primers. Sequenced by immunoSEQ multiplex PCR; TCRdb stores in-frame clones only, minus some. This sample carries 65,000 to 90,000 clones, approximately 79% of them seen once, and the ten largest clones take 9.5% to 13%. The sample comprised PBMCs. The source of these receptors is a woman between 35 and 50 years old in good health and CMV-seropositive.

The rearrangement links TRBV6-5 to TRBJ1-6, with TRBD1 identical over 9 bases. This CDR3 comprises 14 residues. J gave up 7 bases and V 5 bases, and 3 bases lay outside the gene matches. CDR1 MNHEY and CDR2 SVGAGI come from the germline V gene. CDR3 loop: CASSTDRGNSPLHF. CDR3 DNA sequence: TGTGCCAGCAGTACGGACAGGGGCAATTCACCCCTCCACTTT.

With respect to this clone: Relative to the germline gene, one junction end is altered; a read error may explain this. V gene TRBV2 combines with J gene TRBJ1-6; TRBD1 is a possible D gene (5 bases). Germline lookup yields CDR1 SNHLY and CDR2 FYNNEI. CDR3 length: 15 residues. The chain's CDR3 is CASSEGPGYNSPLNF. Written as DNA, the CDR3 is TGTGCCAGCAGTGAGGGGCCAGGGTATAATTCACCCCTCAACTTT.

This chain connects TRBV19 to TRBJ1-2; no definite D call. The CDR3 is 15 residues long. V was cut by 7 bases and J by 3 bases, with 18 bases left in between. Germline V gene sequence: CDR1 LNHDA, CDR2 SQIVND (reference sequence). The CDR3 sequence: CASITRGYLDYGYTF. The CDR3 region has the DNA TGTGCCAGTATTACCCGAGGATATCTGGACTATGGCTACACCTTC. The full variable domain, its missing parts supplied by reference TRBV19 and TRBJ1-2, is DGGITQSPKYLFRKEGQNVTLSCEQNLNHDAMYWYRQDPGQGLRLIYYSQIVNDFQKGDIAEGYSVSREKKESFPLTVTSAQKNPTAFYLCASITRGYLDYGYTFGSGTRLTVV.

In the case of this clone: At the DNA level, this CDR3 is encoded by other sequences in the same sample as well. The V and J genes are TRBV7-9 and TRBJ1-1, with TRBD1 as a possible D gene (5 bases). The V gene lost 5 bases and the J gene lost 0 bases, with 10 bases spanning the gap. This CDR3 region has 14 residues. Germline lookup yields CDR1 SEHNR and CDR2 FQNEAQ (reference sequence). CDR3 residues: CASSPGGVNTEAFF. For the CDR3, the DNA is TGTGCCAGCAGCCCCGGGGGGGTGAACACTGAAGCTTTCTTT.

The chain links TRBV9 to TRBJ2-3; D is possibly TRBD2 (6 bases). CDR1 and CDR2 from the germline V gene are SGDLS and YYNGEE. The CDR3 is 13 residues long. Trimming cost V 4 bases and J 7 bases, with 13 bases left between them. DNA of the CDR3: TGTGCCAGCAGCCCCCGGGACTTATATACGCAGTATTTT. Encoded protein: CASSPRDLYTQYF.

The chain uses TRBV5-4 and TRBJ1-1; maybe TRBD1 (6 bases). Trimming took 2 bases from V and 7 from J, leaving 15 bases between them. CDR3 length: 14 amino acids. Germline CDR1 and CDR2: SGHNT and YYREEE (reference sequence). The DNA for the CDR3 is TGTGCCAGCAGCTTCAGACAGGTCCCGGGTGAAGCTTTCTTT. This translates into CASSFRQVPGEAFF.

The V call is TRBV6-5, the J call TRBJ2-1; tentative D call: TRBD2 (6 bases). The CDR3 runs 14 residues. V lost 10 bases, J lost 6 bases, and 19 bases lay in between. Germline assignment: CDR1 MNHEY and CDR2 SVGAGI. The CDR3 DNA reads as TGTGCCACTGGGGACTTCCTAGGCTCCAATGAGCAGTTCTTC. It codes for CATGDFLGSNEQFF.

The rearrangement uses TRBV30 and TRBJ1-2; D possibly corresponds to TRBD1 (5 bases). Germline CDR1 reads GTSNPN; CDR2 reads SVGIG (reference sequence). The CDR3 sequence is 14 residues long. V was trimmed by 4 bases and J by 6 bases, leaving 18 bases between them. The CDR3 reads CAWTWGGKMNGYTF. CDR3 bases: TGTGCCTGGACCTGGGGGGGGAAGATGAATGGCTACACCTTC.

The chain has TRBV5-1 and TRBJ2-1, with D unresolved. With 0 bases removed from V and 9 bases from J, the gap between germline ends came to 13 bases. Germline V gene data show CDR1 as SGHRS and CDR2 as YFSETQ. The CDR3 has 14 residues. CDR3 DNA: TGCGCCAGCAGCTTGGATTCTAGTTATAGTGAGCAGTTCTTC. Translating gives CASSLDSSYSEQFF.

The rearrangement uses TRBV7-9 and TRBJ1-6; 11 bases agree with TRBD1. The CDR3 length is 15 residues. The ends lost 5 bases at V and 7 bases at J; junction bases unmatched: 4. CDR1 and CDR2 from the germline V gene are SEHNR and FQNEAQ (reference sequence). In DNA form, the CDR3 reads TGTGCCAGCAGCCGCCGGGACAGGGGGAATTCACCCCTCCACTTT. As protein: CASSRRDRGNSPLHF.

The chain employs TRBV9 and TRBJ2-1; TRBD2 is a possible D gene (6 bases). CDR3 length equals 15 residues. Germline CDR1 reads SGDLS; CDR2 reads YYNGEE. V dropped 4 bases and J dropped 8 bases, with 19 bases sitting between them. CDR3 loop: CASSPTGTRDYEQFF. The CDR3, as DNA: TGTGCCAGCAGCCCAACCGGGACGAGGGACTATGAGCAGTTCTTC.

The chain employs TRBV27 and TRBJ2-7; D gene uncertain. Trimming took 4 bases from V and 9 from J, leaving 13 bases between them. The CDR3 length is 12 residues. Germline CDR1 and CDR2: MNHEY and SMNVEV (reference sequence). The CDR3 DNA reads TGTGCCAGCAGTTCCCTAACCATCGGGCAGTACTTC. This gives the protein CASSSLTIGQYF.

This clone is a singleton in its sample. The chain employs TRBV10-1 and TRBJ2-7; 10 bases are shared with TRBD1. The CDR3 contains 15 residues. J was trimmed by 3 bases and V by 4 bases; bases with no gene match: 6. Per the germline V gene, CDR1 is WNHNN and CDR2 is SYGVQD (reference sequence). The CDR3 spells CASSGPRTGGYEQYF. In DNA form, the CDR3 reads TGCGCCAGCAGTGGCCCCCGGACAGGGGGCTACGAGCAGTACTTC.

The rearrangement uses TRBV7-2 and TRBJ2-1; D is ambiguous. The ends were cut back, 0 bases at V and 6 bases at J, with 12 bases in the middle. Germline CDR1 reads SGHTA; CDR2 reads FQGNSA. The length of the CDR3 is 15 residues. The CDR3 sequence: CASSLALFVSNEQFF. In nucleotides, the CDR3 is TGTGCCAGCAGCTTAGCGCTATTCGTTAGCAATGAGCAGTTCTTC.

The gene calls are TRBV7-9 and TRBJ1-1; D possibly corresponds to TRBD1 (6 bases). The CDR3 contains 15 residues. V was cut by 4 bases and J by 1 base, with 13 bases left in between. Looked up from germline, CDR1 is SEHNR and CDR2 is FQNEAQ (reference sequence). CDR3 amino acids: CASSSTTGANTEAFF. The CDR3 nucleotides are TGTGCCAGCAGCTCGACGACAGGAGCGAACACTGAAGCTTTCTTT.

The chain uses TRBV5-4 and TRBJ1-6, with a possible D match to TRBD1 (6 bases). Germline CDR1 and CDR2: SGHNT and YYREEE (reference sequence). V lost 6 bases and J lost 6, with 10 bases in between. CDR3 length: 13 residues. In DNA form, the CDR3 reads TGTGCCAGCAAGTGGGACACTAATTCACCCCTCCACTTT. Translating it yields CASKWDTNSPLHF.

The chain carries TRBV5-1 and TRBJ1-1; D perhaps matches TRBD1 (6 bases). The germline CDR1 and CDR2 sequences are SGHRS and YFSETQ. V lost 4 bases and J lost 3, with 13 bases in between. There are 14 residues in the CDR3. The CDR3 here is CASSPPQGHTEAFF. CDR3 in DNA: TGCGCCAGCAGCCCCCCACAGGGCCACACTGAAGCTTTCTTT.

V is TRBV25-1 and J is TRBJ1-1, with 10 bases identical to TRBD1. Unmatched junction bases numbered 6, after V lost 5 bases and J lost 0 bases. The CDR3 contains 16 residues. From germline, CDR1 is MGHDK and CDR2 SYGVNS. DNA for the CDR3: TGTGCCAGCAGTAAAGGGACAGGGGATGTGAACACTGAAGCTTTCTTT. This encodes CASSKGTGDVNTEAFF.

In this sample, this clone turned up once. The V gene is TRBV2, the J gene TRBJ2-1; D may be TRBD1 (6 bases). The CDR3 spans 12 residues. Germline V CDR1 and CDR2: SNHLY, FYNNEI. Trimming removed 5 bases from V and 12 bases from J, with 14 bases in between. For the CDR3, the DNA is TGTGCCAGCAGTAGGGACATCTACCGGCAGTTCTTC. It yields the protein CASSRDIYRQFF.

The rearrangement joins TRBV4-1 to TRBJ2-1; 10 bases line up with TRBD1. The CDR3 has 15 residues. V shed 3 bases and J 4 bases; nucleotides not matched to a gene: 3. Germline V gene sequence: CDR1 MGHRA, CDR2 YSYEKL. The CDR3 DNA reads TGCGCCAGCAGCCATGACAGGGGGCCATACAATGAGCAGTTCTTC. Its protein product is CASSHDRGPYNEQFF.

V gene TRBV5-1 combines with J gene TRBJ2-3, with unresolved D. Germline CDR1 is SGHRS and CDR2 is YFSETQ. The CDR3 totals 14 residues. Trimming cost V 2 bases and J 6 bases, with 13 bases left between them. CDR3 coding DNA: TGCGCCAGCAGCTTAGATCAAGTCGGGGATACGCAGTATTTT. As protein: CASSLDQVGDTQYF.

The chain joins TRBV6-6 to TRBJ2-7; TRBD2 matches 8 bases. Trimming removed 2 bases from V and 0 bases from J; junction bases left unmatched: 3. Germline CDR1 is MNHNY and CDR2 is SVGAGI (reference sequence). CDR3 length equals 15 residues. Here the CDR3 DNA reads TGTGCCAGCAGTTACCCCGGGGGGGGCTCCTACGAGCAGTACTTC. This encodes CASSYPGGGSYEQYF.

The rearrangement uses TRBV10-2 and TRBJ2-1, with 8 bases matching TRBD1. Germline CDR1 and CDR2: WSHSY and SAAADI. This CDR3 is 11 amino acids long. The CDR3 protein is CVTQGANEQFF. CDR3 bases: TGCGTCACCCAGGGGGCCAATGAGCAGTTCTTC.

In its sample, this clone was seen a few times. This chain connects TRBV4-1 to TRBJ1-2; a possible D gene is TRBD1 (6 bases). The germline V gene has CDR1 MGHRA and CDR2 YSYEKL. This CDR3 comprises 13 residues. V dropped 3 bases and J dropped 6 bases, with 11 bases sitting between them. The CDR3 sequence is CASSHEGDDGYTF. In DNA, the CDR3 is TGCGCCAGCAGCCATGAGGGGGATGATGGCTACACCTTC.

This chain connects TRBV10-3 to TRBJ1-6; tentatively, D is TRBD1 (5 bases). V shed 2 bases and J shed 6 bases, with 23 bases lying between them. Germline assignment: CDR1 ENHRY and CDR2 SYGVKD. The CDR3 consists of 19 residues. CDR3 DNA sequence: TGTGCCATCAGTGAGCGGCGGACGGGGGAGGCCTCGATTAATTCACCCCTCCACTTT. This sequence encodes CAISERRTGEASINSPLHF.

This clone was recorded once. The chain carries TRBV11-3 and TRBJ2-3, with D perhaps matching TRBD2 (5 bases). The CDR3 length is 15 residues. Germline CDR1 reads SGHNT; CDR2 reads YENEEA. V dropped 0 bases and J dropped 0 bases, with 7 bases sitting between them. The CDR3 nucleotides are TGTGCCAGCAGCTTAGACGGCGGGAGCACAGATACGCAGTATTTT. Translating it yields CASSLDGGSTDTQYF.

This chain joins TRBV6-1 and TRBJ1-5; no reliable D call. The V gene lost 4 bases and the J gene lost 2 bases, with 12 bases spanning the gap. The CDR3 has 15 amino acids. Germline V gives CDR1 MNHNS, CDR2 SASEGT. The CDR3 loop reads CASSVEGVGNQPQHF. In DNA, the CDR3 is TGTGCCAGCAGTGTTGAGGGAGTCGGCAATCAGCCCCAGCATTTT.

The chain carries TRBV27 and TRBJ2-1; TRBD2 matches at 9 bases. Germline V gene lookup returns CDR1 MNHEY and CDR2 SMNVEV (reference sequence). The CDR3 length is 16 residues. V dropped 5 bases and J dropped 2; count of bases not matched to a gene: 7. Here the CDR3 reads CASSRLTSGTYNEQFF. CDR3 nucleotide sequence: TGTGCCAGCAGTCGCCTGACTAGCGGTACCTACAATGAGCAGTTCTTC.

The chain joins TRBV19 to TRBJ2-7; TRBD1 matches at 8 bases. J was trimmed by 7 bases and V by 4 bases; bases with no gene match: 6. The CDR3 spans 13 residues. CDR1 and CDR2 (germline): LNHDA, SQIVND (reference sequence). In nucleotides, the CDR3 is TGTGCCAGTAGTACGGACAGGGTGGGGGAGCAGTACTTC. It translates to CASSTDRVGEQYF.

Written as DNA, the CDR3 is TGTGCCAGCAGCGGATATAGCGGGGGCACAGATACGCAGTATTTT. Protein product: CASSGYSGGTDTQYF. The chain uses TRBV7-8 and TRBJ2-3, with 8 bases aligning to TRBD2. Unmatched junction bases numbered 5, after V lost 5 bases and J lost 1 base. The CDR3 covers 15 residues. Per germline, CDR1 SGHVS and CDR2 FQNEAQ.

The V gene is TRBV11-3, the J gene TRBJ2-1; 13 nucleotides match TRBD2. V trimming: 5 bases; J trimming: 8 bases; junction bases outside the gene matches: 6. The germline CDR1 and CDR2 sequences are SGHNT and YENEEA. The CDR3 has 15 residues. The CDR3 DNA reads TGTGCCAGCAGCGTACTAGCGGGGGGGCCCGATGAGCAGTTCTTC. This translates into CASSVLAGGPDEQFF.

The chain links TRBV27 to TRBJ1-2; D is possibly TRBD1 (5 bases). Germline CDR1 and CDR2: MNHEY and SMNVEV (reference sequence). V was clipped by 4 bases and J by 5 bases, with 20 bases between them. The CDR3 contains 16 residues. In nucleotides, the CDR3 is TGTGCCAGCAGTTATATGGCAGGGTCTGTAAATTATGGCTACACCTTC. This encodes CASSYMAGSVNYGYTF.